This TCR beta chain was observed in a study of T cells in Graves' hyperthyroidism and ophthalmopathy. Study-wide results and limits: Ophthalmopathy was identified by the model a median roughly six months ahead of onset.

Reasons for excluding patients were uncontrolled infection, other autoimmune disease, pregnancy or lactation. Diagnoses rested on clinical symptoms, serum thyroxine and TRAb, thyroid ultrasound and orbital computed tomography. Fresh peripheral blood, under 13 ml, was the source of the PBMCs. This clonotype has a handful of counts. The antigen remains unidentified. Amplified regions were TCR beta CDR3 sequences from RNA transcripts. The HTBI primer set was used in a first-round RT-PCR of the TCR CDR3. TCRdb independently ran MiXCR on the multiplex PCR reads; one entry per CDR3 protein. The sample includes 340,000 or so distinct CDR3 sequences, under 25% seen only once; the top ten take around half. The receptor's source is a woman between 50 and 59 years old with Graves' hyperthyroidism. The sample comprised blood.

The CDR3 here is CASRPEITDTQYF. The CDR3 DNA sequence: TGTGCCAGCAGGCCGGAAATTACAGATACGCAGTATTTT. The chain carries TRBV7-9 and TRBJ2-3; D unresolved. The CDR3 is 13 residues long. Germline V gene sequence: CDR1 SEHNR, CDR2 FQNEAQ (reference sequence). V was shortened by 6 bases and J by 3 bases, with 10 bases between the two germline ends. Full variable domain (missing parts from reference TRBV7-9 and TRBJ2-3): DTGVSQNPRHKITKRGQNVTFRCDPISEHNRLYWYRQTLGQGPEFLTYFQNEAQLEKSRLLSDRFSAERPKGSFSTLEIQRTEQGDSAMYLCASRPEITDTQYFGPGTRLTVL.